This entry is about one T cell receptor (beta chain). Its specific antigen is unknown. A much larger clone differs from this one at a single base, so this may be a read error. The germline V gene gives CDR1 as SGHRS and CDR2 as YFSETQ. The CDR3 numbers 22 residues from cysteine through phenylalanine. Only CDR3 DNA remains: 66 bases, in frame from the first base. The junction shows trimming of 0 bases on V and 5 bases on J, plus 35 bases between the germline ends. The donors were under 40 Caucasian individuals from Russia, aged 6 to 90 years, who were systemically healthy. Each donor gave approximately 10 milliliters of peripheral blood, collected into EDTA-treated Vacutainer tubes. Ficoll-Paque density-gradient centrifugation was used to isolate PBMCs, with at least 6.5 million per sample. Trizol reagent was used to extract total RNA from PBMCs, with at least 6 micrograms per sample. For every donor, flow cytometry on a PBMC aliquot measured the percentage of naive CD45RAhigh/CD27high T cells.

These data originate in a study of blood T cells in healthy people across ages (dated by TCRdb to 2014 to 2015). Turning to the overall study: In model experiments, roughly one uniquely barcoded TCR beta cDNA molecule per two T cells was captured by template switching. Two additional independent replicas of 1 million unique cDNA reads from the same blood draw were analyzed for two donors (one aged 18 to 30 and one aged 80 or older). Age-related changes in TCR beta repertoire diversity were measured in the study by deep sequencing normalized with unique cDNA molecular identifiers. Four age groups were formed from the donors: young (average approximately 15 years), middle-aged (around 37), aged (roughly 58) and long-lived (about 80).

The method was 5' RACE. For sequencing, an Illumina HiSeq 2500 was employed. The second PCR ran for roughly 7 to 11 cycles and used a J-beta primer mix along with a sample-barcoded 5' primer. Each TCR beta cDNA molecule received a unique molecular identifier from a template-switch 5' adaptor carrying 12 random nucleotides. At least 2.5 million CDR3-containing paired-end reads were obtained from each sample. The Mint cDNA synthesis kit, primed by a TRBC-specific oligonucleotide, was used to synthesize first-strand cDNA from all RNA. After uracil-DNA glycosylase treatment, a first 18-cycle PCR used universal primers M1SS and BC2_uni_R on all cDNA. Per the source publication's procedure: For normalization, 1 million high-quality reads were randomly selected from each sample, with every read carrying a distinct molecular identifier. Reads with shared molecular identifiers were discarded instead of being binned into consensus sequences. MiTCR, set to a Q25 quality threshold and the strictest error-elimination algorithm, was used for CDR3 identification, clonotype clustering and error correction. Lower-bound total TCR beta diversity was estimated with a nonparametric unseen species model using Euler transformation. The public reads were quality trimmed at Q25 with fastp and then assembled into clones with MiXCR by TCRdb, keeping productive beta chains. Every entry covers one CDR3 protein and lists the most common genes and DNA from its rows. TCRdb's processing, not the authors', yielded these V and J calls. For this sample the table gives 800,000 to 950,000 distinct CDR3 sequences, of which roughly 28% were detected only once. About 9.4% of the sample lies in the top ten.

Points the paper makes about the study in general: Because profiling used bulk unsorted PBMCs, naive and antigen-experienced compartments could not be compared conclusively. Total diversity estimates from one million sequenced T cells were considered lower bounds and underestimates. Because the CMV infection status of the donors was unknown, age-related changes in expanded clonotypes may potentially have been confounded. The long-lived group showed more naive CD4+ T cells, fewer expanded clones and increased TCR diversity than the aged group, suggesting age selection. As age increased, observed TCR beta diversity per million T cells dropped in a roughly linear way, and a significant reduction was already evident by age 40. There was a strong correlation between observed TCR beta diversity and the percentage of naive T cells measured by flow cytometry.

These data also featured in a second study, about T cells of mothers and their children. The second study also describes: Nine systemically healthy Caucasian individuals, comprising three mothers and their six children, were included as donors. cDNA synthesis consumed the entire amount of extracted RNA, loaded at approximately 1.6 ug RNA in each 15 ul reaction. Sample barcodes and 2-4 random nucleotides were added via the M1S primer in the second PCR. Each mother yielded over 9 million TCR beta CDR3 reads and each child 3 million or so reads. In both related and unrelated pairs, thymic selection shapes the output of TCR recombination in a similar way, with inherited differences having only a minor effect. Related mother-child pairs always showed normalized repertoire overlap that was slightly higher than in unrelated mother-child pairs, though the difference was never significant. Persistent microchimeric T cell clones were not detected, at a sensitivity of about 99 clones per million clonotypes. To look for features that set related mother-child pairs apart from unrelated individuals, the researchers ran deep NGS to compare the TCR beta repertoires of mothers and children. Mothers averaged approximately 40 +/- 4 years of age and children averaged roughly 10 +/- 4 years. After adapter ligation with NEBNext reagents, the libraries were sequenced on Illumina HiSeq 2000 with 100+100 nt paired-end reads. To avoid cross-contamination, the mother libraries and the child libraries were prepared a month apart and sequenced in separate runs. Between roughly 450,000 and 2,200,000 distinct TCR beta clonotypes were identified per donor. Naive TCR beta clonotypes were estimated from low-frequency clonotypes matched to each donor's FACS-determined naive share, without sorting.

The V and J genes are TRBV5-1 and TRBJ2-5, and possibly TRBD1, on 6 matching bases. Sequenced material: blood. This receptor was taken from a middle-aged woman in good health. The CDR3 sequence is CASSLGGSLRYRDTDDEETQYF. The nucleotide sequence is given as TGCGCCAGCAGCTTGGGGGGGTCTTTAAGGTACAGGGACACGGACGACGAGGAGACCCAGTACTTC.